This paragraph covers one T cell receptor beta chain sequence. Donors in Cohort 3 counted as recovered after two negative PCRs, clearance, or symptom resolution. There are 14 residues in the CDR3. V lost 4 bases, J lost 5 bases, and 5 bases stayed unmatched. The germline gives CDR1 MNHEY, CDR2 SMNVEV (reference sequence). The data were produced by immunoSEQ multiplex PCR, yet TCRdb's version contains in-frame clones alone and is incomplete. The data contain under 300,000 clones, around 89% of them seen just once; the ten biggest clones take up around 2%. The sample is drawn from a study of blood T cell repertoires in COVID-19.

This receptor was obtained from a woman aged 18-29 years who had recovered from COVID-19. Sample: PBMCs or T cells enriched from blood (not recorded which). The chain is built from TRBV27 and TRBJ1-1, with 9 bases matching TRBD1. Here the CDR3 reads CASSSRTGETEAFF. The DNA for the CDR3 is TGTGCCAGCAGTTCCCGGACAGGGGAAACTGAAGCTTTCTTT.